This TCR beta chain derives from a study of cytotoxic CD8 clonotypes in ibrutinib-treated CLL (dated by TCRdb to about 2021). Looking at the study overall: The cohort included around 15 treatment-naive and some 10 relapsed/refractory patients; 17 were IGHV unmutated. Responses were partial in 24 patients and complete in 2; after median approximately 69 months follow-up, roughly 14 stayed in remission and approximately twelve progressed. Response samples were taken after a median of 12 months on treatment, ranging from roughly 6 to 36 months. On average, each sample had approximately 260,000 productive templates and 94,082 productive rearrangements. Of the roughly 86 participants in the trial, about 26 had longitudinal samples available. Cryopreserved peripheral blood mononuclear cells were obtained prior to treatment, at the time of response, and at either disease progression or sustained remission. All remission and progressive disease samples were collected while patients were still receiving ibrutinib.

Explained via the paper, the time point label denotes: less than 30 months on ibrutinib. Approximately 2 micrograms of genomic DNA were extracted from cryopreserved PBMCs for TCR beta library preparation. Longitudinal blood samples from CLL patients on ibrutinib monotherapy were analyzed using high-throughput TCR beta sequencing. The patients took part in an open-label, single-center phase 2 trial of ibrutinib monotherapy. A MiSeq instrument was used for deep resolution sequencing, which targeted depths ranging from 1 in 1 million up to 1 in 200,000 T cells, with coverage averaging 10x for each clonotype. The immunoSEQ hsTCRB Kit was used to generate TCR beta libraries. Per the authors' processing: ImmunoSEQ Data Assistant and ImmunoSEQ Analyzer were used for data analysis, and V, D and J genes were assigned according to IMGT definitions. Clonality, which ranges from 0 to 1, was calculated as one minus the normalized Shannon entropy of productive rearrangement frequencies. Only overrepresented clonotypes making up at least 0.05% of the repertoire of each patient were included in the public clonotype analysis. About a dozen age-matched healthy donor repertoires from immuneACCESS served as clonality controls. The table was pulled from immuneACCESS by TCRdb, which kept in-frame rearrangements only. Such tables lose some clones; where checked, under half of the loss comes from unresolved V genes, and the rest has no known cause. V and J calls and clone size come straight from that table; D and trimming were deduced from the DNA. In this sample the table shows some 50,000 clones, approximately 60% of which occur a single time. The biggest ten clones account for roughly 21% of the sample.

From a lookup of the germline V gene, CDR1 and CDR2 are SGDLS and YYNGEE. Its CDR3 holds 11 amino acids, cysteine through phenylalanine. Just the 33-base CDR3 DNA is kept, in frame starting at base 1. V is shortened by 5 bases, J by 6 bases, and the region joining them spans 6 bases. On this clone: Its antigen specificity is not known. Within one base of it there is no much larger clone, and no base qualities were kept.

Results the study describes overall, beyond this receptor: Baseline clonality was found to be higher than that of age-matched healthy donors and was strongly correlated with circulating CD8+ T-cell counts. An increase in clonality was observed at ibrutinib response, with clonality remaining stable during sustained remission and falling back toward baseline at progression. Public clonotypes were found to be uncommon and were observed to contract or remain stable during treatment; the increase in clonality was shown to reflect expansion of private clonotypes at ibrutinib response. Sampling times were not matched between sustained-remission and progressing patients, and lymph node repertoires were not studied.

The chain joins TRBV9 to TRBJ2-1; confidence is insufficient to name the D gene. The input for sequencing was PBMCs, taken after 24 months of ibrutinib treatment. The TCR comes from a human donor with chronic lymphocytic leukemia. The CDR3 here reads CASSDLNEQFF. The sequence in DNA is TGTGCCAGCAGTGACCTCAATGAGCAGTTCTTC.